Following are 28 T cell receptor beta chains from one sample sequenced in a study of a mutant IDH1 vaccine in newly diagnosed glioma. The data were produced by immunoSEQ multiplex PCR, yet TCRdb's version contains in-frame clones alone and is incomplete. The data contain tens of thousands of clones, 70% to 90% of them singletons. Time point specified: baseline, week 1 (first vaccination visit). Sample treatment: pre-vaccination baseline after standard-of-care therapy. Sequencing used PBMCs, obtained from a glioma patient treated with radiotherapy, temozolomide or both. The receptors here all came from a man aged 18 to 29 with glioma.

The CDR3 bases are TGTGCCATCCGGGACGGGAGCTCCTACAATGAGCAGTTCTTC. Translation gives CAIRDGSSYNEQFF. J is TRBJ2-1 and V is TRBV10-3; D possibly corresponds to TRBD2 (6 bases). From germline, CDR1 is ENHRY and CDR2 SYGVKD. This CDR3 has 14 amino acids. V lost 8 bases, J lost 0 bases, and 11 bases lay in between.

The table lists this clone with a few counts. The chain combines TRBV18 with TRBJ1-2; D not resolved. The CDR3 loop spans 14 amino acids. Trimming left V 3 bases short and J 6 bases short, with 14 bases between. The germline V gene encodes CDR1 KGHSH and CDR2 LQKENI. The DNA of the CDR3 is TGTGCCAGCTCACCTGGCATTTCAGGCCATGGCTACACCTTC. Translated: CASSPGISGHGYTF.

This rearrangement joins TRBV7-2 to TRBJ1-1, with D unclear. Germline V lookup: CDR1 SGHTA, CDR2 FQGNSA. This CDR3 comprises 12 residues. V lost 0 bases and J lost 6, with 5 bases in between. In DNA, the CDR3 is TGTGCCAGCAGCTTAGCAGGGCCTGAAGCTTTCTTT. The encoded protein is CASSLAGPEAFF.

V is TRBV7-2 and J is TRBJ1-5; 7 positions agree with TRBD1. The ends lost 3 bases at V and 4 bases at J; junction bases unmatched: 12. This CDR3 has 17 residues. Germline V gene sequence: CDR1 SGHTA, CDR2 FQGNSA. CDR3 residues: CASSFSFGGTANQPQHF. The DNA of the CDR3 is TGTGCCAGCAGCTTTAGTTTCGGCGGGACAGCGAATCAGCCCCAGCATTTT.

The chain is built from TRBV5-4 and TRBJ1-2; no clear D gene. The CDR3 is 15 residues long. The germline V gene encodes CDR1 SGHNT and CDR2 YYREEE (reference sequence). Trimming shortened V by 0 bases and J by 6 bases, and 15 bases separated the two germline ends. This chain's CDR3 is CASSLGGFLQNGYTF. For the CDR3, the DNA is TGTGCCAGCAGCTTGGGCGGCTTCCTACAAAATGGCTACACCTTC.

The chain joins TRBV25-1 to TRBJ1-3; D remains ambiguous. Germline V gene data show CDR1 as MGHDK and CDR2 as SYGVNS. The CDR3 is 13 amino acids. The ends were cut back, 2 bases at V and 3 bases at J, with 5 bases in the middle. The CDR3 DNA follows: TGTGCCAGCAGTGAAATAGGTGGAAACACCATATATTTT. It specifies CASSEIGGNTIYF.

The chain combines TRBV18 with TRBJ2-3; D perhaps matches TRBD2 (5 bases). With 0 bases removed from V and 6 bases from J, the gap between germline ends came to 10 bases. Germline lookup yields CDR1 KGHSH and CDR2 LQKENI. This CDR3 is built from 14 residues. CDR3 region: CASSPPGLRDTQYF. The DNA of the CDR3 is TGTGCCAGCTCACCACCCGGACTGAGGGATACGCAGTATTTT.

The chain carries TRBV5-8 and TRBJ1-4; perhaps TRBD1 as D (6 bases). Trimming took 0 bases from V and 0 from J, leaving 12 bases between them. The CDR3 contains 17 residues. The germline CDR1 and CDR2 sequences are SGHTS and YDEGEE. CDR3 coding DNA: TGTGCCAGCAGCTTGGGGACAGATGCTGCAACTAATGAAAAACTGTTTTTT. Its translation is CASSLGTDAATNEKLFF.

The rearrangement uses TRBV6-5 and TRBJ1-2; 9 bases align to TRBD1. With 0 bases clipped from V and 7 bases from J, the junction kept 6 bases outside the gene matches. Per germline, CDR1 MNHEY and CDR2 SVGAGI. The CDR3 loop spans 15 amino acids. CDR3 DNA sequence: TGTGCCAGCAGTTACTCGGGACAGGGTTACCTTGGCTACACCTTC. It codes for CASSYSGQGYLGYTF.

The J gene is TRBJ2-1, the V gene TRBV30; the D is unclear. Trimming took 1 base from V and 1 from J, leaving 5 bases between them. Germline lookup yields CDR1 GTSNPN and CDR2 SVGIG (reference sequence). The CDR3 sequence is 13 residues long. For the CDR3, the DNA is TGTGCCTGGAGTGACGGGTCCTACAATGAGCAGTTCTTC. Residues: CAWSDGSYNEQFF.

Many counts were recorded for this clone. The V call is TRBV27, the J call TRBJ1-5; D call uncertain. Trimming removed 6 bases from V and 3 bases from J, with 18 bases in between. This CDR3 region has 16 residues. The germline CDR1 and CDR2 sequences are MNHEY and SMNVEV (reference sequence). The chain's CDR3 is CASSSRLQPNNQPQHF. In nucleotides, the CDR3 is TGTGCCAGCAGCTCAAGACTTCAGCCTAACAATCAGCCCCAGCATTTT.

The V and J genes are TRBV5-4 and TRBJ1-1; D might be TRBD1 (5 bases). The CDR3 loop spans 13 amino acids. Trimming took off 5 bases at V and 3 bases at J, with 11 bases between the two ends. Germline CDR1 is SGHNT and CDR2 is YYREEE (reference sequence). Here the CDR3 DNA reads TGTGCCAGCAGACACAGGTATGACACTGAAGCTTTCTTT. It translates to CASRHRYDTEAFF.

The rearrangement uses TRBV6-5 and TRBJ2-7; no reliable D call. V dropped 8 bases and J dropped 2 bases, with 16 bases sitting between them. There are 14 residues in the CDR3. Germline V lookup: CDR1 MNHEY, CDR2 SVGAGI. CDR3 DNA: TGTGCCAGCCACCCCGGCGGAAGACCCTACGAGCAGTACTTC. Translated: CASHPGGRPYEQYF.

This clone was counted a single time. This rearrangement joins TRBV9 to TRBJ1-2; D is ambiguous. Trimming stripped 2 bases from V and 8 bases from J, with 13 bases between. CDR1 and CDR2 (germline): SGDLS, YYNGEE. CDR3 length equals 13 residues. CDR3 bases: TGTGCCAGCAGCGTCGGAGGGATGGGAGGCTACACCTTC. The encoded protein is CASSVGGMGGYTF. The entire variable domain, with the rest obtained from reference TRBV9 and TRBJ1-2, is as follows: DSGVTQTPKHLITATGQRVTLRCSPRSGDLSVYWYQQSLDQGLQFLIQYYNGEERAKGNILERFSAQQFPDLHSELNLSSLELGDSALYFCASSVGGMGGYTFGSGTRLTVV.

The CDR3 reads CAINEGQGNTEAFF. CDR3 bases: TGTGCCATCAACGAGGGACAAGGGAACACTGAAGCTTTCTTT. The chain couples TRBV10-3 to TRBJ1-1; possibly TRBD1 for D (6 bases). V dropped 7 bases and J dropped 1 base, with 13 bases sitting between them. The CDR3 has 14 amino acids. The germline gives CDR1 ENHRY, CDR2 SYGVKD.

V usage is TRBV2 and J usage is TRBJ1-2; D not certain. CDR1 and CDR2 from the germline V gene are SNHLY and FYNNEI. Between the trimmed V and J ends, which lost 6 bases and 3 bases, there was a span of 11 bases. This CDR3 region has 13 residues. CDR3 in DNA: TGTGCCAGCAGCACCCGAGGAGACTATGGCTACACCTTC. Translated: CASSTRGDYGYTF.

This clone was recorded once. The rearrangement uses TRBV18 and TRBJ2-3; D is perhaps TRBD1 (5 bases). The germline V gene has CDR1 KGHSH and CDR2 LQKENI. This CDR3 spans 14 amino acids. V was shortened by 3 bases and J by 2 bases, with 9 bases between the two germline ends. The CDR3 region is CASSPRTNTDTQYF. CDR3 DNA: TGTGCCAGCTCACCTCGGACAAACACAGATACGCAGTATTTT.

The V call is TRBV4-3, the J call TRBJ2-3; 8 nucleotides match TRBD2. Germline-derived CDR1 and CDR2 are LGHNA and YSLEER. This CDR3 has 17 residues. The trim removed 0 bases at V and 2 bases at J, leaving 7 bases unmatched. The CDR3 loop reads CASSQDLSGTPTDTQYF. The CDR3 nucleotides read TGCGCCAGCAGCCAAGATCTTAGCGGGACCCCCACAGATACGCAGTATTTT.

V gene TRBV4-2 combines with J gene TRBJ2-2; D is undetermined. The CDR3 is made up of 15 amino acids. Looked up from germline, CDR1 is LGHNA and CDR2 is YNFKEQ. V dropped 0 bases and J dropped 3 bases, with 8 bases sitting between them. The CDR3 loop is CASSQETEHTGELFF. The CDR3 nucleotides are TGTGCCAGCAGCCAAGAGACGGAGCACACCGGGGAGCTGTTTTTT.

This rearrangement joins TRBV4-3 to TRBJ2-3, with D perhaps being TRBD1 or TRBD2 (5 bases each). The CDR3 has 15 amino acids. Germline CDR1 is LGHNA and CDR2 is YSLEER. Trimming removed 0 bases at V and 6 bases at J, with 13 bases between. The CDR3 nucleotides read TGCGCCAGCAGCCAAGATAGCTTCGGGGCGGATACGCAGTATTTT. Translated: CASSQDSFGADTQYF.

This sequence joins TRBV11-2 and TRBJ1-4; D possibly corresponds to TRBD1 (6 bases). This CDR3 comprises 14 residues. Per germline, CDR1 SGHAT and CDR2 FQNNGV. Trimming took off 6 bases at V and 6 bases at J, with 14 bases between the two ends. CDR3 in DNA: TGTGCCAGCAGAAGGGGGAAGTTGGATGAAAAACTGTTTTTT. Encoded protein: CASRRGKLDEKLFF.

J is TRBJ1-2 and V is TRBV2, with unresolved D. Germline CDR1 SNHLY, CDR2 FYNNEI. V lost 11 bases and J lost 4, with 14 bases in between. CDR3 length equals 12 residues. This chain's CDR3 is CAVGDRVYGYTF. Here the CDR3 DNA reads TGTGCCGTCGGGGATCGGGTCTATGGCTACACCTTC.

The CDR3 coding sequence is TGTGCCATCAAAGGGACAGCGAACACTGAAGCTTTCTTT. Its translation: CAIKGTANTEAFF. V is TRBV10-3 and J is TRBJ1-1; 7 positions match TRBD1. This CDR3 region has 13 residues. The germline V gene has CDR1 ENHRY and CDR2 SYGVKD. Trimming cost V 7 bases and J 1 base; bases outside gene matches: 3.

The V gene is TRBV7-2, the J gene TRBJ2-7, with D possibly being TRBD2 (6 bases). Trimming cost V 3 bases and J 2 bases, with 11 bases left between them. CDR1 is SGHTA, CDR2 FQGNSA, per germline. This CDR3 region has 14 residues. The CDR3 region has the DNA TGTGCCAGCAGCTTTAGCGGTTCTACCTACGAGCAGTACTTC. Protein: CASSFSGSTYEQYF.

This chain links TRBV6-6 with TRBJ1-6, with 7 bases lining up with TRBD1. Trimming at V came to 4 bases and at J to 8 bases, leaving 11 bases not matched to a gene. Germline CDR1 is MNHNY and CDR2 is SVGAGI (reference sequence). The CDR3 covers 16 residues. The CDR3 nucleotides are TGTGCCAGCAGTTCACGGCCGCGGCAGGGGGATTCACCCCTCCACTTT. As protein: CASSSRPRQGDSPLHF.

The V and J genes are TRBV19 and TRBJ2-7, with 7 bases fitting TRBD2. Looked up from germline, CDR1 is LNHDA and CDR2 is SQIVND (reference sequence). The CDR3 consists of 13 residues. The J segment lost 4 bases and the V segment lost 9 bases, leaving 9 bases of the junction unmatched. CDR3 amino acids: CASSAGVLYEQYF. The CDR3 DNA is TGTGCCAGCTCGGCGGGGGTTCTTTACGAGCAGTACTTC.

This rearrangement joins TRBV18 to TRBJ1-5, with 7 nucleotides matching TRBD1. After removal of 3 bases from V and 4 bases from J, the junction contained 9 bases not matched to a gene. The CDR3 length is 16 residues. Per the germline V gene, CDR1 is KGHSH and CDR2 is LQKENI. DNA for the CDR3: TGTGCCAGCTCACCGACAGGGACCCCCTTTAATCAGCCCCAGCATTTT. This translates into CASSPTGTPFNQPQHF.

The chain couples TRBV6-6 to TRBJ1-1; weak D call: TRBD1 (6 bases). The germline V and J ends were trimmed by 6 bases and 1 base, with 9 bases remaining between them. Germline V gives CDR1 MNHNY, CDR2 SVGAGI (reference sequence). CDR3 length: 13 residues. CDR3 coding DNA: TGTGCCAGCAGCGAGGGACAGAACACTGAAGCTTTCTTT. Protein: CASSEGQNTEAFF.